Sequencing of this T cell receptor beta chain was carried out in a study of cytomegalovirus exposure and HLA in healthy donors. Per the germline V gene, CDR1 is MDHEN and CDR2 is SYDVKM. The V and J ends lost 2 bases and 0 bases respectively, with 10 bases between them. The CDR3 length is 15 residues. A multiplex PCR was run with 60 Vbeta primers and 13 Jbeta primers. The data were produced by immunoSEQ multiplex PCR, yet TCRdb's version contains in-frame clones alone and is incomplete. The table shows roughly 20,000 clones, with 65% to 85% occurring only once. The source is a man in his 60s in good health and CMV-seronegative. The chain employs TRBV28 and TRBJ1-2, with a weak D call TRBD1 (5 bases). Sequenced: PBMCs. Here the CDR3 DNA reads TGTGCCAGCAGTTTACCAAAAGGGGCTAACTATGGCTACACCTTC. Amino acids: CASSLPKGANYGYTF.